Shown below are 14 T cell receptor beta chains from a single sample sequenced in a study of cytomegalovirus exposure and HLA in healthy donors. The PCR employed 60 Vbeta primers together with 13 Jbeta primers. Sequenced by immunoSEQ multiplex PCR; TCRdb stores in-frame clones only, minus some. Among 140,000 or so clones, 80% to 85% were seen once, and the ten largest hold less than 1.5%. Sequencing used PBMCs. The receptors come from a female donor in good health and CMV-seronegative.

This clone was counted a few times. The J gene is TRBJ2-1, the V gene TRBV5-1; D is perhaps TRBD1 (5 bases). Trimming took 2 bases from V and 2 from J, leaving 11 bases between them. This CDR3 has 15 amino acids. The germline gives CDR1 SGHRS, CDR2 YFSETQ. In nucleotides, the CDR3 is TGCGCCAGCAGCTTTGGGGCAGGCACCTACAATGAGCAGTTCTTC. Protein product: CASSFGAGTYNEQFF.

The chain combines TRBV7-9 with TRBJ1-1; tentative D call: TRBD1 (5 bases). Germline V lookup: CDR1 SEHNR, CDR2 FQNEAQ (reference sequence). The CDR3 runs 16 residues. The V end lost 2 bases, the J end lost 2 bases, and 15 bases lay between the germline ends. CDR3 DNA: TGTGCCAGCAGCTTACGGTCGGGGGTCGGAAACACTGAAGCTTTCTTT. Translating it yields CASSLRSGVGNTEAFF.

The gene calls are TRBV25-1 and TRBJ2-1, with no clear D. There are 15 residues in the CDR3. The ends were cut back, 1 base at V and 4 bases at J, with 11 bases in the middle. Per the germline V gene, CDR1 is MGHDK and CDR2 is SYGVNS. CDR3 DNA sequence: TGTGCCAGCAGTGAATTAGGCGGCCTTTACAATGAGCAGTTCTTC. Translating it yields CASSELGGLYNEQFF.

In DNA form, the CDR3 reads TGTGCCAGCAGTCTAGCGGAAAGCTCCTACGAGCAGTACTTC. Residues: CASSLAESSYEQYF. The chain couples TRBV6-1 to TRBJ2-7, with 7 bases matching TRBD2. Unmatched junction bases numbered 4, after V lost 5 bases and J lost 0 bases. This CDR3 is built from 14 residues. Germline CDR1 is MNHNS and CDR2 is SASEGT.

CDR3 loop: CASSLGPFEFPRSYEQYF. In DNA, the CDR3 is TGTGCCAGCAGTTTGGGCCCCTTTGAGTTTCCCCGCTCCTACGAGCAGTACTTC. The chain carries TRBV28 and TRBJ2-7; D gene ambiguous. The CDR3 loop spans 18 amino acids. Per germline, CDR1 MDHEN and CDR2 SYDVKM. V was cut by 3 bases and J by 0 bases, with 21 bases left in between.

V gene TRBV19 combines with J gene TRBJ2-2, with TRBD1 identical over 7 bases. Trimming took 6 bases from V and 7 from J; bases not matched to a gene: 8. The CDR3 is 14 residues long. Per the germline V gene, CDR1 is LNHDA and CDR2 is SQIVND (reference sequence). Here the CDR3 DNA reads TGTGCCAGTAGGCCAGGACAGGTCGTCGGGGAGCTGTTTTTT. Protein sequence: CASRPGQVVGELFF.

J is TRBJ2-1 and V is TRBV2; TRBD2 matches at 16 bases. The CDR3 totals 20 residues. In germline, CDR1 is SNHLY, CDR2 FYNNEI. V was pared by 7 bases and J by 1 base, with 13 bases of the junction left unmatched. In DNA, the CDR3 is TGTGCCAGCAAGGGATCGGGACTAGCGGGAGGGCAAAAATCCTACAATGAGCAGTTCTTC. Protein sequence: CASKGSGLAGGQKSYNEQFF.

This chain uses TRBV30 with TRBJ2-3; 9 nucleotides align to TRBD1. V lost 1 base and J lost 3; bases outside the gene matches: 5. Germline CDR1 and CDR2: GTSNPN and SVGIG (reference sequence). The CDR3 sequence is 15 residues long. This CDR3 reads CAWSGGTGITDTQYF. The DNA of the CDR3 is TGTGCCTGGAGTGGAGGGACAGGGATAACAGATACGCAGTATTTT. The full variable domain, with the rest looked up from reference TRBV30 and TRBJ2-3, is SQTIHQWPATLVQPVGSPLSLECTVEGTSNPNLYWYRQAAGRGLQLLFYSVGIGQISSEVPQNLSASRPQDRQFILSSKKLLLSDSGFYLCAWSGGTGITDTQYFGPGTRLTVL.

The chain uses TRBV19 and TRBJ2-7; D is uncertain. This CDR3 contains 11 residues. The ends were cut back, 4 bases at V and 7 bases at J, with 8 bases in the middle. Germline CDR1 is LNHDA and CDR2 is SQIVND (reference sequence). The CDR3 sequence is CASSSRGEQYF. The CDR3 DNA is TGTGCCAGTAGTAGCCGAGGTGAGCAGTACTTC.

In its sample, this clone was seen once. The gene calls are TRBV7-2 and TRBJ1-5; 9 nucleotides align to TRBD1. This CDR3 has 15 residues. J lost 7 bases, V lost 6 bases, and 10 bases had no gene match. Germline V gene lookup returns CDR1 SGHTA and CDR2 FQGNSA. CDR3 sequence (DNA): TGTGCCAGCAGACCACAGGGGGCAAAGGGCCAGCCCCAGCATTTT. Its protein product is CASRPQGAKGQPQHF.

This clone was counted between two and nine times. The genes are TRBV13 and TRBJ2-3; tentative D call: TRBD2 (7 bases). V lost 5 bases and J lost 6, with 21 bases in between. Germline values: CDR1 PRHDT, CDR2 FYEKMQ (reference sequence). This CDR3 contains 16 residues. The CDR3 nucleotides are TGTGCCAGCAGCCTCTTTGTGGCGGGGGCAGCGGATACGCAGTATTTT. Amino acids: CASSLFVAGAADTQYF. The variable domain in full, completed from reference TRBV13 and TRBJ2-3, reads AAGVIQSPRHLIKEKRETATLKCYPIPRHDTVYWYQQGPGQDPQFLISFYEKMQSDKGSIPDRFSAQQFSDYHSELNMSSLELGDSALYFCASSLFVAGAADTQYFGPGTRLTVL.

The V and J genes are TRBV6-5 and TRBJ2-5; D call uncertain. The DNA matches TRBJ2-7 better at its end, which makes the J call doubtful. The CDR3 runs to 15 residues. CDR1 is MNHEY and CDR2 is SVGAGI in the germline V gene. The CDR3 is CATATGGGTSYEQYF. DNA of the CDR3: TGTGCCACCGCAACGGGTGGCGGAACCTCCTACGAGCAGTACTTC.

The chain recombines TRBV7-9 with TRBJ2-7; perhaps TRBD1 as D (6 bases). This CDR3 region has 14 residues. Looked up from germline, CDR1 is SEHNR and CDR2 is FQNEAQ (reference sequence). Trimming removed 5 bases at V and 2 bases at J, with 13 bases between. As DNA, the CDR3 is TGTGCCAGCAGCACGTGGACAGTCACCTACGAGCAGTACTTC. The encoded protein is CASSTWTVTYEQYF.

The chain joins TRBV15 to TRBJ2-1, with 10 bases fitting TRBD2. Germline values: CDR1 LNHNV, CDR2 YYDKDF (reference sequence). The CDR3 length is 15 residues. The J segment lost 11 bases and the V segment lost 0 bases, leaving 7 bases of the junction unmatched. The CDR3 loop is CATSRDRTSGNQQFF. In DNA, the CDR3 is TGTGCCACCAGCAGAGACCGGACTAGCGGTAACCAGCAGTTCTTC.